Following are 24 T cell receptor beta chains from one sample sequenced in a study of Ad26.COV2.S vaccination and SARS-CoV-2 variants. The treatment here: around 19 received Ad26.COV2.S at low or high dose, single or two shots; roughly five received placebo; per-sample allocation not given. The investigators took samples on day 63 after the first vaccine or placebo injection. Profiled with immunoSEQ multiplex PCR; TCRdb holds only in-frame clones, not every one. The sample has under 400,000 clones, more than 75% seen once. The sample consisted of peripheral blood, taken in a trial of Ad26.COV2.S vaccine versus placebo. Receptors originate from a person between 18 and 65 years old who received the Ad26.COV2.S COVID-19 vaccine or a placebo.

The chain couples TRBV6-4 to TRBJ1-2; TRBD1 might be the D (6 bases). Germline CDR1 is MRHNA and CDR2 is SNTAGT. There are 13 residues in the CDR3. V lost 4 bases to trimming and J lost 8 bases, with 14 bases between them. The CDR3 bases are TGTGCCAGCAGTGTCGTCAGGGGATTCGGCTACACCTTC. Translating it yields CASSVVRGFGYTF.

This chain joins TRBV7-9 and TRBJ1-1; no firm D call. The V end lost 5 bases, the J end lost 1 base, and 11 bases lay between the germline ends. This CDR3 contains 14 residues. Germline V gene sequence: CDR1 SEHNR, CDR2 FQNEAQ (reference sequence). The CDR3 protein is CASSMMTANTEAFF. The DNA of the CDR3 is TGTGCCAGCAGCATGATGACTGCGAACACTGAAGCTTTCTTT.

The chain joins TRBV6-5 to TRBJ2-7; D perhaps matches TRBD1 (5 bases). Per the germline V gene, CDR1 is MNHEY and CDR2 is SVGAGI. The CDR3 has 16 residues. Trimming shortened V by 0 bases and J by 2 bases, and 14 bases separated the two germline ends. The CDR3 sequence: CASSYSLFRAPYEQYF. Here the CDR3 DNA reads TGTGCCAGCAGTTACTCACTATTCAGGGCCCCCTACGAGCAGTACTTC.

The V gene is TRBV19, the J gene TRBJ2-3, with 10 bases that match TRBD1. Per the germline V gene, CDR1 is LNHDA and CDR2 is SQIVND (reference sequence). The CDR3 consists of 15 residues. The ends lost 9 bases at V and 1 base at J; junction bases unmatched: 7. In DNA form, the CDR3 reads TGTGCCAGCGGGGTGACAGGGGGCGGCACAGATACGCAGTATTTT. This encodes CASGVTGGGTDTQYF.

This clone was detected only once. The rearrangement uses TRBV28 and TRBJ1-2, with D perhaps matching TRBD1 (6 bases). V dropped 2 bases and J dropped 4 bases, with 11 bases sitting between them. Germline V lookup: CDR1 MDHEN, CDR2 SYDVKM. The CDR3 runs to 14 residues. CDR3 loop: CASSLAPDSYGYTF. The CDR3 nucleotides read TGTGCCAGCAGTTTAGCCCCGGACAGCTATGGCTACACCTTC.

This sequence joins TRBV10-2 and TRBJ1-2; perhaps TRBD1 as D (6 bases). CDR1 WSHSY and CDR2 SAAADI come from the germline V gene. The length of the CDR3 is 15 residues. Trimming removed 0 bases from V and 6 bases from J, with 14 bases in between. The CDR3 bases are TGCGCCAGCAGTGAGTCCTTGTTTACAGGGAATGGCTACACCTTC. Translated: CASSESLFTGNGYTF.

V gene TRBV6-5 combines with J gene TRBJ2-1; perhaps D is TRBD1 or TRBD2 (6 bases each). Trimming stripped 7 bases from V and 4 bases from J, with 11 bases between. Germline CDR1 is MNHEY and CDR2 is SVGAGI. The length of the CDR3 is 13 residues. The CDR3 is CASTRGGYNEQFF. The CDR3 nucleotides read TGTGCCAGCACTCGAGGGGGGTACAATGAGCAGTTCTTC.

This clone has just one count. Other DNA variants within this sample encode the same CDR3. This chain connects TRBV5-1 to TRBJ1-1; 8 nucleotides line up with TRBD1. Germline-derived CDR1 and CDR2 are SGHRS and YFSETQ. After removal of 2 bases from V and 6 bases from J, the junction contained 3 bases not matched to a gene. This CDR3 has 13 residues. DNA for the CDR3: TGCGCCAGCAGCTTAGGACAGGGTCCTGAAGCTTTCTTT. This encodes CASSLGQGPEAFF.

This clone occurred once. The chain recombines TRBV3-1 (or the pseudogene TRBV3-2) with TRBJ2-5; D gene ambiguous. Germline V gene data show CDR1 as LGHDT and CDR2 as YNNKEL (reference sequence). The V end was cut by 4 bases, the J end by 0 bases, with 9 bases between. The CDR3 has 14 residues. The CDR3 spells CASSRAVNQETQYF. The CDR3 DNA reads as TGTGCCAGCAGCCGCGCCGTAAACCAAGAGACCCAGTACTTC.

The CDR3 DNA reads as TGTGCCTGGAGTGTTGGAATTCCGGCTCAGCCCCAGCATTTT. Translated, it gives CAWSVGIPAQPQHF. The gene calls are TRBV30 and TRBJ1-5, with unresolved D. The germline V gene has CDR1 GTSNPN and CDR2 SVGIG (reference sequence). The CDR3 runs to 14 residues. V was clipped by 0 bases and J by 6 bases, with 12 bases between them.

The chain's CDR3 is CASSTPGQTYNSPLHF. CDR3 coding DNA: TGTGCCAGTAGTACACCGGGACAGACTTATAATTCACCCCTCCACTTT. The chain joins TRBV19 to TRBJ1-6, with 7 bases aligning to TRBD1. CDR1 and CDR2 from the germline V gene are LNHDA and SQIVND (reference sequence). V dropped 4 bases and J dropped 4; count of bases not matched to a gene: 7. This CDR3 is built from 16 residues.

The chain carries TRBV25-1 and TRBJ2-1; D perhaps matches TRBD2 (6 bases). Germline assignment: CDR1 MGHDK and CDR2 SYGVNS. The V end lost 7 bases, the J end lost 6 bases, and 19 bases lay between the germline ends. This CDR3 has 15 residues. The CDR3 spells CASKAGTGGINEQFF. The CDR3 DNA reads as TGTGCCAGCAAAGCCGGGACTGGAGGGATCAATGAGCAGTTCTTC.

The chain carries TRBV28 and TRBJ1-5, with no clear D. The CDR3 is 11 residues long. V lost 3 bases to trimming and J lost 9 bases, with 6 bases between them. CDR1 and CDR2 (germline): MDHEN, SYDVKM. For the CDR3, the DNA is TGTGCCAGCAGTTTCGGTCGGCCCCAGCATTTT. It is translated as CASSFGRPQHF. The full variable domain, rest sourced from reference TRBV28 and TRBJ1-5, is DVKVTQSSRYLVKRTGEKVFLECVQDMDHENMFWYRQDPGLGLRLIYFSYDVKMKEKGDIPEGYSVSREKKERFSLILESASTNQTSMYLCASSFGRPQHFGDGTRLSIL.

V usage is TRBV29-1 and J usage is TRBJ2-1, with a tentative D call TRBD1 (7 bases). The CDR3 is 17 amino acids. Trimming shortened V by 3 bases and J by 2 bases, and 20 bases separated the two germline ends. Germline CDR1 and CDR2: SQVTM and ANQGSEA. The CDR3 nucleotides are TGCAGCGTTGAGACAGGGTACATGGGGGGAACCTACAATGAGCAGTTCTTC. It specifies CSVETGYMGGTYNEQFF.

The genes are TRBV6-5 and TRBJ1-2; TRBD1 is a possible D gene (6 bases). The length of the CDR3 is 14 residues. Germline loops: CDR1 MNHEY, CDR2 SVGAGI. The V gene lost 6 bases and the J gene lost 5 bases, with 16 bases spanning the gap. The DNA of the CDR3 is TGTGCCAGCAGAGCCCCGGGGGGGGCGTATGGCTACACCTTC. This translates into CASRAPGGAYGYTF.

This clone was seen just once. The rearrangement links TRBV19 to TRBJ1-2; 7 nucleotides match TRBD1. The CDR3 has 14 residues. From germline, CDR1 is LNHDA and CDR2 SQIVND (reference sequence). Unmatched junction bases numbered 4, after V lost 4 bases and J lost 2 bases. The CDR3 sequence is CASSTTGENYGYTF. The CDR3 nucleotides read TGTGCCAGTAGTACCACAGGGGAGAACTATGGCTACACCTTC.

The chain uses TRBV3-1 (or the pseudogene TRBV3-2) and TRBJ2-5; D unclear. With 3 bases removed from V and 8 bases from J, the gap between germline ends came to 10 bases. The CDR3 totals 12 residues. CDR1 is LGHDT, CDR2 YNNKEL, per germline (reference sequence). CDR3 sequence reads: CASSQSARTQYF. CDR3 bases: TGTGCCAGCAGCCAGAGCGCACGTACCCAGTACTTC.

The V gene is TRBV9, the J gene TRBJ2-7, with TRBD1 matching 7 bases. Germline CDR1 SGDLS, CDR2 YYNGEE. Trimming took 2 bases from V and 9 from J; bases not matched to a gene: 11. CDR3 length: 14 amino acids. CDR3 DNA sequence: TGTGCCAGCAGCGTTGCCGACAGGGCAGTGAGGCAGTACTTC. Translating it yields CASSVADRAVRQYF.

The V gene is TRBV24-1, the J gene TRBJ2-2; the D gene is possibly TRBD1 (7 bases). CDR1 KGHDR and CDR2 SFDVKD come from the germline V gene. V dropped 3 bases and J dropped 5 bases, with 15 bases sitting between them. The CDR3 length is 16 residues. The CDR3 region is CATSDRQGEATGELFF. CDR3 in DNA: TGTGCCACCAGTGATCGGCAGGGGGAGGCGACCGGGGAGCTGTTTTTT.

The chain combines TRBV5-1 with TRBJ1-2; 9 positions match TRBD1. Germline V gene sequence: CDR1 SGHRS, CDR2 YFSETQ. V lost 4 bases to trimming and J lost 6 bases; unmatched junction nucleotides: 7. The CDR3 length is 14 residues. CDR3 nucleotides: TGCGCCAGCAGCGGCGGACAGGGGTATCATGGCTACACCTTC. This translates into CASSGGQGYHGYTF.

CDR3 amino acids: CSARFSNEQFF. The CDR3, as DNA: TGCAGTGCTAGGTTTTCCAATGAGCAGTTCTTC. The genes are TRBV20-1 and TRBJ2-1; D not resolved. Germline assignment: CDR1 DFQATT and CDR2 SNEGSKA (reference sequence). With 3 bases removed from V and 6 bases from J, the gap between germline ends came to 6 bases. CDR3 size: 11 residues.

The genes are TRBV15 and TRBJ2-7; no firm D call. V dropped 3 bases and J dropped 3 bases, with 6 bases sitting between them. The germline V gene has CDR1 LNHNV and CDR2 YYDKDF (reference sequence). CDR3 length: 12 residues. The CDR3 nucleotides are TGTGCCACCAGCAGGTTGGGCTACGAGCAGTACTTC. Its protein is CATSRLGYEQYF.

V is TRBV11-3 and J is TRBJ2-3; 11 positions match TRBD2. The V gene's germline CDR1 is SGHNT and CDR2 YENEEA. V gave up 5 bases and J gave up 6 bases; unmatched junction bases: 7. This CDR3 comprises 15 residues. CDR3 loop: CASSPFSGGADTQYF. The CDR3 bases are TGTGCCAGCAGCCCATTTAGCGGGGGGGCCGATACGCAGTATTTT.

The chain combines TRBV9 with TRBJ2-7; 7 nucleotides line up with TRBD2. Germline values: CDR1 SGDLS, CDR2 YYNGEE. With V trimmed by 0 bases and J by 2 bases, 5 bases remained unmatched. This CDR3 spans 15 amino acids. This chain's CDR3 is CASSVEAGPPYEQYF. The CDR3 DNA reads TGTGCCAGCAGCGTAGAAGCGGGGCCCCCCTACGAGCAGTACTTC.